This record concerns one T cell receptor (beta chain) sequence. The data derive from a study of blood T cell repertoires in COVID-19. Study as a whole: Samples representing acute and convalescent COVID-19 were sourced from the United States, Italy and Spain. T cells, B-cell-depleted T cells, or PBMCs supplied cDNA or gDNA.

The germline V gene has CDR1 MNHEY and CDR2 SMNVEV (reference sequence). This CDR3 comprises 14 residues. The V segment lost 7 bases and the J segment 8 bases; nucleotides outside the gene matches: 11. Original analysis: Reference gene primers were amplified, and this amplification served to estimate nucleated cell counts. TCRdb's table, derived via immunoSEQ multiplex PCR, lists solely in-frame clones and lacks some. Clone size and the V and J calls come from that table; the DNA yielded D and trimming. The data show roughly 220,000 clones, roughly 84% seen once. Sequencing was performed on peripheral blood. The chain couples TRBV27 to TRBJ2-1; 7 bases fit TRBD1. The TCR sequence derives from a woman aged 55-69 years who had recovered from COVID-19. CDR3 sequence: CASMVYTGDDEQFF. The CDR3, as DNA: TGTGCCAGCATGGTCTATACAGGGGACGATGAGCAGTTCTTC.